The present TCR beta chain was sequenced within a study of shared clonotypes between healthy human individuals. Study information: Three plates each covered CD4 naive and memory; CD8 naive two, CD8 memory one.

The study, taken as a whole, reports: Shared clonotypes across all four donors exceeded non-shared ones in generation probability.

The CDR3 runs to 15 residues. Trimming removed 3 bases at V and 1 base at J, with 12 bases between. Germline CDR1 LNHNV, CDR2 YYDKDF (reference sequence). Turning to this clone: Its antigen is as yet unknown.

Here immunoSEQ multiplex PCR was the method, and the copy in TCRdb shows in-frame clones only, minus some. The table records 1,400,000 or so clones, about 98.5% of them present only once. Nashville, Tennessee was home to all donors, who were Caucasian adults. The authors divided CD4+ cells into CD45RA+ naive and CD45RA-negative memory subsets. The chain couples TRBV15 to TRBJ1-1; no reliable D call. The sequenced material came from naive CD4+ T cells sorted from blood. This sample's subset: CD45RA+ positively selected. The sequence was collected from a young man in good health. The CDR3 DNA follows: TGTGCCACCAGCAGCCTTCACATAGCGAACACTGAAGCTTTCTTT. Protein product: CATSSLHIANTEAFF.